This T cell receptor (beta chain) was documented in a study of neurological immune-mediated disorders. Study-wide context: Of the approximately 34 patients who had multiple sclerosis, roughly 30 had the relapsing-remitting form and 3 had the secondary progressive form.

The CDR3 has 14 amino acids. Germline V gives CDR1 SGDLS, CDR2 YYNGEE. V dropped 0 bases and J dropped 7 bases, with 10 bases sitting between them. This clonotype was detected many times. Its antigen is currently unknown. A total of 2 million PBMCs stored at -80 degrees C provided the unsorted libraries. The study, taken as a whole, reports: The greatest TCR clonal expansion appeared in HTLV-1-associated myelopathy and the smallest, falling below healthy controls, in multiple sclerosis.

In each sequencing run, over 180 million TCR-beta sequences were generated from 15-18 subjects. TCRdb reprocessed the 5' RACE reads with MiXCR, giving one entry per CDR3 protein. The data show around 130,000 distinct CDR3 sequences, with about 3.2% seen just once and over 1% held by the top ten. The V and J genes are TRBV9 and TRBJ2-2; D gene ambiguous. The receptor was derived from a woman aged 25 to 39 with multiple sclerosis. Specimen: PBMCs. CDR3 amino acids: CASSVVLTGGELFF. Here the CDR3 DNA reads TGTGCCAGCAGCGTAGTCCTCACGGGCGGGGAGCTGTTTTTT.